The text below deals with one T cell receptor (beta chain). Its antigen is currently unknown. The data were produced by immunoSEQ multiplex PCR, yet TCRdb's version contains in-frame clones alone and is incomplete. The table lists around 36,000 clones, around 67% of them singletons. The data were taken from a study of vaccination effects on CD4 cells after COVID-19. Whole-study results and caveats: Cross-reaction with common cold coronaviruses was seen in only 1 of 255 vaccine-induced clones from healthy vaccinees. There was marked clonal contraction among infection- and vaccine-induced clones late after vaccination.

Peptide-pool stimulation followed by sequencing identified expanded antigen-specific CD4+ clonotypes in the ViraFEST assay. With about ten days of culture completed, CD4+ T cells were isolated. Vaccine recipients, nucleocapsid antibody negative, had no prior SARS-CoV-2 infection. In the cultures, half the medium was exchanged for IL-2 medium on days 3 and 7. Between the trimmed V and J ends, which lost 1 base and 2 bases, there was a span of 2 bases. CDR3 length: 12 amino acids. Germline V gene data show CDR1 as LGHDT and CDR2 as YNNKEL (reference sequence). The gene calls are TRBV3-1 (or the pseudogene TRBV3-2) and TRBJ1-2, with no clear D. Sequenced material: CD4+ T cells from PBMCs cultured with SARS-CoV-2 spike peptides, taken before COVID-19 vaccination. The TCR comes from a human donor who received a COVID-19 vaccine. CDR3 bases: TGTGCCAGCAGCCAAGGGAACTATGGCTACACCTTC. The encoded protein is CASSQGNYGYTF.